The 16 T cell receptor beta chains in this list originate from one sample, sequenced in a study of blood T cell repertoires in COVID-19. Data came from immunoSEQ multiplex PCR; TCRdb stores just in-frame clones and leaves some out. The sample has some 130,000 clones, roughly 86% seen once. Sequenced: peripheral blood. The source is a woman aged 65 to 85 with COVID-19, enrolled during active disease.

The chain employs TRBV5-1 and TRBJ2-2; D not certain. The length of the CDR3 is 14 residues. Germline V gives CDR1 SGHRS, CDR2 YFSETQ. Trimming removed 3 bases at V and 6 bases at J, with 12 bases between. CDR3 sequence (DNA): TGCGCCAGCAGCTCGATCGGGTTACCCGGGGAGCTGTTTTTT. This codes for CASSSIGLPGELFF. Filled out from reference TRBV5-1 and TRBJ2-2, the complete variable domain reads KAGVTQTPRYLIKTRGQQVTLSCSPISGHRSVSWYQQTPGQGLQFLFEYFSETQRNKGNFPGRFSGRQFSNSRSEMNVSTLELGDSALYLCASSSIGLPGELFFGEGSRLTVL.

The chain couples TRBV24-1 to TRBJ2-2, with D maybe TRBD1 (5 bases). The germline CDR1 and CDR2 sequences are KGHDR and SFDVKD. The CDR3 totals 13 residues. Between the trimmed V and J ends, which lost 10 bases and 3 bases, there was a span of 11 bases. The CDR3 region has the DNA TGTGCCACTCGACAGACTTACACCGGGGAGCTGTTTTTT. It is translated as CATRQTYTGELFF.

V gene TRBV28 combines with J gene TRBJ1-1; no clear D. CDR3 length: 18 amino acids. Trimming took 5 bases from V and 2 from J, leaving 24 bases between them. Germline lookup yields CDR1 MDHEN and CDR2 SYDVKM. As DNA, the CDR3 is TGTGCCAGCAGTCCTCCGAGAGGGCAATTCGGGAAAAACACTGAAGCTTTCTTT. Its protein product is CASSPPRGQFGKNTEAFF.

The rearrangement joins TRBV28 to TRBJ2-7; possibly TRBD1 for D (5 bases). CDR3 length equals 13 residues. The V gene's germline CDR1 is MDHEN and CDR2 SYDVKM. Trimming shortened V by 3 bases and J by 6 bases, and 12 bases separated the two germline ends. The CDR3 DNA follows: TGTGCCAGCAGTTTTGGCAGGGCGAGCGAGCAGTACTTC. Encoded protein: CASSFGRASEQYF.

The CDR3 DNA is TGTGCCAGCAGTGGGGACAGGGGGACTAATGAAAAACTGTTTTTT. Translation: CASSGDRGTNEKLFF. The chain joins TRBV2 to TRBJ1-4; 11 bases line up with TRBD1. After removal of 4 bases from V and 2 bases from J, the junction contained 0 bases not matched to a gene. This CDR3 has 15 residues. Germline V gene data show CDR1 as SNHLY and CDR2 as FYNNEI. Looking up the rest from reference TRBV2 and TRBJ1-4 gives the full variable domain: EPEVTQTPSHQVTQMGQEVILRCVPISNHLYFYWYRQILGQKVEFLVSFYNNEISEKSEIFDDQFSVERPDGSNFTLKIRSTKLEDSAMYFCASSGDRGTNEKLFFGSGTQLSVL.

The gene calls are TRBV12-3 or TRBV12-4 and TRBJ1-1; D perhaps matches TRBD1 (5 bases). V lost 2 bases to trimming and J lost 1 base, with 5 bases between them. The CDR3 loop spans 13 amino acids. CDR3 sequence: CASSLRGNTEAFF. The CDR3 bases are TGTGCCAGCAGTTTAAGGGGGAACACTGAAGCTTTCTTT.

The gene calls are TRBV5-5 and TRBJ1-4, with 10 bases fitting TRBD1. After removal of 4 bases from V and 5 bases from J, the junction contained 2 bases not matched to a gene. CDR3 size: 14 residues. Germline-derived CDR1 and CDR2 are SGHKS and YYEKEE (reference sequence). This CDR3 is CASSLDRGNEKLFF. CDR3 DNA sequence: TGTGCCAGCAGCCTGGACAGGGGGAATGAAAAACTGTTTTTT.

The chain has TRBV14 and TRBJ1-6, with D unresolved. The CDR3 consists of 15 residues. Trimming removed 4 bases at V and 3 bases at J, with 10 bases between. CDR1 SGHDN and CDR2 FVKESK come from the germline V gene. The CDR3 is CASSPRRGYNSPLHF. In nucleotides, the CDR3 is TGTGCCAGCAGCCCCCGAAGAGGCTATAATTCACCCCTCCACTTT. Variable domain in full (rest from reference TRBV14 and TRBJ1-6): EAGVTQFPSHSVIEKGQTVTLRCDPISGHDNLYWYRRVMGKEIKFLLHFVKESKQDESGMPNNRFLAERTGGTYSTLKVQPAELEDSGVYFCASSPRRGYNSPLHFGNGTRLTVT.

This sequence joins TRBV19 and TRBJ2-1; 9 bases map to TRBD1. The V segment lost 7 bases and the J segment 9 bases; nucleotides outside the gene matches: 13. The V gene's germline CDR1 is LNHDA and CDR2 SQIVND (reference sequence). There are 15 residues in the CDR3. Written as DNA, the CDR3 is TGTGCCAGTAAAGGGGACAGGGAAAGGGTGAGTGAGCAGTTCTTC. It specifies CASKGDRERVSEQFF.

The rearrangement joins TRBV28 to TRBJ2-3; D possibly corresponds to TRBD1 (7 bases). V gave up 8 bases and J gave up 1 base, with 13 bases separating them. CDR1 MDHEN and CDR2 SYDVKM come from the germline V gene. The CDR3 covers 14 residues. The CDR3 region is CASGTGEGTDTQYF. The DNA for the CDR3 is TGTGCCAGCGGTACAGGGGAGGGCACAGATACGCAGTATTTT.

The rearrangement joins TRBV6-5 to TRBJ1-5; 8 nucleotides line up with TRBD1. Trimming removed 5 bases from V and 6 bases from J; junction bases left unmatched: 6. The germline gives CDR1 MNHEY, CDR2 SVGAGI. The CDR3 is 14 amino acids. Written as DNA, the CDR3 is TGTGCCAGCAGTCCCGGGACAGGAACTCAGCCCCAGCATTTT. Translating it yields CASSPGTGTQPQHF.

The chain carries TRBV11-3 and TRBJ2-3; TRBD2 agrees at 15 bases. Germline V lookup: CDR1 SGHNT, CDR2 YENEEA. V was pared by 5 bases and J by 4 bases, with 7 bases of the junction left unmatched. This CDR3 is built from 17 residues. CDR3 sequence: CASSLRTSGGGADTQYF. For the CDR3, the DNA is TGTGCCAGCAGCCTAAGGACTAGCGGGGGGGGAGCAGATACGCAGTATTTT.

Only one count was recorded for this clone. The chain has TRBV6-6 and TRBJ1-3; the D gene is possibly TRBD1 (5 bases). V dropped 5 bases and J dropped 0 bases, with 8 bases sitting between them. The CDR3 runs 14 residues. From germline, CDR1 is MNHNY and CDR2 SVGAGI (reference sequence). CDR3 coding DNA: TGTGCCAGCAGTCAAACAGGCTCTGGAAACACCATATATTTT. This codes for CASSQTGSGNTIYF.

The chain carries TRBV19 and TRBJ1-6; TRBD1 agrees at 8 bases. The CDR3 has 15 residues. The V gene's germline CDR1 is LNHDA and CDR2 SQIVND (reference sequence). Trimming at V came to 6 bases and at J to 3 bases, leaving 4 bases not matched to a gene. The CDR3 DNA follows: TGTGCCAGTAGCAAGACAGGGGACTATAATTCACCCCTCCACTTT. Translating it yields CASSKTGDYNSPLHF. Drawing the rest from reference TRBV19 and TRBJ1-6, the complete variable domain is DGGITQSPKYLFRKEGQNVTLSCEQNLNHDAMYWYRQDPGQGLRLIYYSQIVNDFQKGDIAEGYSVSREKKESFPLTVTSAQKNPTAFYLCASSKTGDYNSPLHFGNGTRLTVT.

The V and J genes are TRBV3-1 (or the pseudogene TRBV3-2) and TRBJ2-7; 8 bases agree with TRBD1. The V and J ends lost 1 base and 4 bases, in that order; junction bases with no gene match: 3. The CDR3 loop spans 14 amino acids. Germline-derived CDR1 and CDR2 are LGHDT and YNNKEL (reference sequence). The CDR3 sequence: CASSQGTGPYEQYF. As DNA, the CDR3 is TGTGCCAGCAGCCAAGGGACAGGGCCTTACGAGCAGTACTTC.

This chain links TRBV19 with TRBJ1-5, with unresolved D. Looked up from germline, CDR1 is LNHDA and CDR2 is SQIVND (reference sequence). The V gene lost 7 bases and the J gene lost 0 bases, with 19 bases spanning the gap. This CDR3 contains 17 residues. The CDR3, as DNA: TGTGCCAGTATCGAGGCCTATGAGCTATATAGCAATCAGCCCCAGCATTTT. Translated: CASIEAYELYSNQPQHF.